This TCR beta chain stems from a study of OX40 agonist ivuxolimab in advanced cancers. Study results and limitations: The study found among the lowest clonal expansion in partial responders at 0.1-3.0 mg/kg.

Note on this clone: Antigen: not known.

The data were produced by immunoSEQ multiplex PCR, yet TCRdb's version contains in-frame clones alone and is incomplete. In the table there are 20,000 to 25,000 clones, 88% of which are singletons. Patients had blood sampled at baseline and again on cycle 4 day 1 and cycle 7 day 1. This receptor was identified in an adult with an advanced solid tumor such as melanoma, head and neck, liver or kidney cancer. The specimen comprised CD4+ or CD8+ T cells sorted from blood, sampled in a trial of the OX40 agonist ivuxolimab.

CDR3 bases: TGTGCCAGCAGCCCCTATCGTCGGCCTAGCACAGATACGCAGTATTTT. This encodes CASSPYRRPSTDTQYF. The V and J genes are TRBV7-2 and TRBJ2-3; no definite D call. There are 16 residues in the CDR3. CDR1 and CDR2 from the germline V gene are SGHTA and FQGNSA. Trimming removed 5 bases at V and 0 bases at J, with 15 bases between.